The subject of this entry is one T cell receptor beta chain. This clone was seen a single time. Its antigen target is currently unknown. Within one base of it there is no much larger clone, and no base qualities were kept. Support from one read is weak. Donors were healthy HIV-negative adults with no recently reported acute infections or vaccinations. Every donor was a Caucasian adult residing in Nashville, Tennessee, USA. For unsorted samples, tens of millions of PBMCs were counted, and genomic DNA was extracted using the QIAamp DNA Blood Mini kit. Blood was collected by leukapheresis, and PBMCs were isolated by Ficoll-Histopaque density gradient centrifugation and then cryopreserved in liquid nitrogen vapor phase. This record belongs to a study of shared clonotypes between healthy human individuals (TCRdb year 2020). General notes on the study: Three men and two women, aged 18 to 49 years, made up the cohort. Leukapheresis yielded between about 0.9 and 9.5 billion PBMCs per donor. To increase sequencing depth and limit assay-specific biases, TCR repertoire library preparation and sequencing were carried out by different laboratories using diverse techniques. Blood TCR repertoires of about five healthy adults were deeply sequenced to estimate repertoire size and the extent of clonotype sharing between individuals.

The CDR3, cysteine through phenylalanine, is 19 amino acids long. CDR3 DNA only is kept here, 57 bases in frame from base 1. V loses 3 bases of germline sequence and J loses 3 bases, and the interval between the two ends is 26 bases. The germline V gene specifies LGHNA as CDR1 and YSLEER as CDR2. Broader findings and caveats from the paper: Because the study included a small number of donors, the genetic and exposure-history diversity represented was limited. Based on pairwise subsampling, the degree of clonotype sharing among donors was expected to be affected by sequencing depth. Sampling was restricted to blood, and TCR repertoires in tissues likely differ from the TCR repertoires found in blood.

Using the deep immunoSEQ assay, TCR CDR3 regions were amplified from genomic DNA by multiplex PCR. Genomic DNA extracted from each cell subset was distributed evenly over all wells of several immunoSEQ 96-well plates, and each plate served as one replicate. Each replicate PCR for unsorted PBMC received about 310 ng genomic DNA, equal to tens of thousands of T cell genomes. Ten immunoSEQ deep assay plates were used to sequence unsorted PBMC genomic DNA. The purified libraries were quantified using a Qubit 3.0 fluorometer, sized with a Bioanalyzer 2100, and then quantified again using the KAPA Library Quantification kit. Each immunoSEQ 96-well plate was sequenced on its own single-read 150-cycle Illumina NextSeq 550 flow cell. The study's processing was this. Because the immunoSEQ output included only junctional sequences and no quality scores, the filtering could not be the same as the filtering used for full-length reads. To assign V/J genes and CDR3, sequences were annotated against IMGT germline references using PyIR, a Python wrapper for IgBLAST v1.9. Reads were filtered out if the reads had weak V/J assignments (E-value above 1e-6), no CDR3, stop codons, out-of-frame junctions, or ambiguous translated residues. V3J clonotypes were defined as sequences sharing an identical inferred V gene, J gene, and CDR3 amino acid sequence. Percentage overlap between repertoires was computed as shared unique clonotypes divided by the size of the smaller repertoire. Three approaches were used to assess repertoire richness: RTK rarefaction, the Chao1 estimator, and Recon v2.1 estimates of unobserved clonotypes. Not all clones reach the TCRdb copy of this immuneACCESS table, which keeps in-frame sequences only. Checked studies attribute under half of the gap to unresolved V genes and leave the rest unexplained. V, J and clone size are taken as reported in that table, and D and trimming were inferred from the DNA itself. For this sample the table gives about 92,000 clones, of which about 45% were detected only once. Clones ranked in the top ten supply over 13% of the sample.

The material sequenced was PBMCs. The V and J genes are TRBV4-3 and TRBJ1-1; a tentative D call is TRBD1 (5 bases match). The clonotype comes from a woman aged 40 to 55 in good health. Some clones in this sample may be carry-over from other donors' samples. CDR3 loop: CASSHQSPTDLAGDTEAFF. At the DNA level, the sequence is TGCGCCAGCAGCCACCAATCGCCGACAGACTTGGCCGGGGACACTGAAGCTTTCTTT.